These T cell receptor beta chains were read from a single sample in a study of Ad26.COV2.S vaccination and SARS-CoV-2 variants. The table came from immunoSEQ multiplex PCR; TCRdb's copy has only in-frame clones and leaves some out. The sample lists about 330,000 clones; about nine tenths were seen once. The sequenced sample was peripheral blood, obtained in a trial of Ad26.COV2.S vaccine versus placebo. Receptor source: a person between 18 and 65 years old who received the Ad26.COV2.S COVID-19 vaccine or a placebo. The CDR3 runs from the conserved cysteine through the conserved F or W. D genes are given only for firm matches. Clone size appears in some rows only: once, few, many, or a class for an expanded clone.

. | . | TRBJ1-3 | TRBV4-1 | TGCGCCAGCAGCCAAGAGGCCAGTTGGTCTGGAAACACCATATATTTT | CASSQEASWSGNTIYF
. | . | TRBJ1-1 | TRBV19 | TGTGCCAGTAGTAGATTCACTGAAGCTTTCTTT | CASSRFTEAFF
. | . | TRBJ2-1 | TRBV13 | TGTGCCAGCAGCGGGACCAGGGACTCTTACAATGAGCAGTTCTTC | CASSGTRDSYNEQFF
. | . | TRBJ1-2 | TRBV10-3 | TGTGCCATCACCGCTCACAAAGACTATGGCTACACCTTC | CAITAHKDYGYTF
. | once | TRBJ2-1 | TRBV7-8 | TGTGCCAGCAGCTCCTACGGGAGAGACCCCTACAATGAGCAGTTCTTC | CASSSYGRDPYNEQFF
. | . | TRBJ2-1 | TRBV6-6 | TGTGCCAGCAGTTACCAGGGATATGGGTTCTTC | CASSYQGYGFF
. | . | TRBJ1-4 | TRBV15 | TGTGCCACCAGCAGAGACAAGTTTGCAACTAATGAAAAACTGTTTTTT | CATSRDKFATNEKLFF
. | . | TRBJ1-2 | TRBV6-1 | TGTGCCAGCAGTGAAGACAGGTACCGCTATGGCTACACCTTC | CASSEDRYRYGYTF
TRBD2 | . | TRBJ2-3 | TRBV15 | TGTGCCACCAGCAGATCCGGGGGGGATACGCAGTATTTT | CATSRSGGDTQYF
. | . | TRBJ1-1 | TRBV5-1 | TGCGCCAGCAGCTTGGCCCTAGGACAGAACACTGAAGCTTTCTTT | CASSLALGQNTEAFF
TRBD2 | . | TRBJ2-1 | TRBV7-9 | TGTGCCAGCAGCTTAGACCTCAGCGGGAGGGACTACAATGAGCAGTTCTTC | CASSLDLSGRDYNEQFF
. | . | TRBJ2-5 | TRBV5-1 | TGCGCCAGCAGCTTGGGCCAAGAGACCCAGTACTTC | CASSLGQETQYF
TRBD1 | . | TRBJ1-5 | TRBV7-2 | TGTGCCAGCAGCCCTTTCTCCGGGACAGAAAATCAGCCCCAGCATTTT | CASSPFSGTENQPQHF
TRBD2 | . | TRBJ2-1 | TRBV6-4 | TGTGCCTGGCCCCCCCAAACTAGCGGGGCCTACAATGAGCAGTTCTTC | CAWPPQTSGAYNEQFF
. | . | TRBJ1-2 | TRBV7-2 | TGTGCCAGCAGCTTAACCACACTGGGCAGACCAGGCTACACCTTC | CASSLTTLGRPGYTF
. | once | TRBJ2-3 | TRBV9 | TGTGCCAGCAGCGTAGAGGGCTTGAGCACAGATACGCAGTATTTT | CASSVEGLSTDTQYF
TRBD1 | . | TRBJ1-6 | TRBV4-3 | TGCGCCAGCAGCACTACACAGGGGAATAATTCACCCCTCCACTTT | CASSTTQGNNSPLHF
. | . | TRBJ2-2 | TRBV13 | TGTGCCAGCAGCCGAGACAGGACCAACACCGGGGAGCTGTTTTTT | CASSRDRTNTGELFF
. | . | TRBJ2-1 | TRBV5-1 | TGCGCCAGCAGCTCCCTCGGGACACCTTACAATGAGCAGTTCTTC | CASSSLGTPYNEQFF
. | . | TRBJ2-1 | TRBV27 | TGTGCCAGCAGTCTGGATGGGCCGCAGTTCTTC | CASSLDGPQFF
TRBD1 | . | TRBJ2-2 | TRBV27 | TGTGCCAGCACCAAGGACAGGGGGACAAACACCGGGGAGCTGTTTTTT | CASTKDRGTNTGELFF
. | . | TRBJ1-1 | TRBV14 | TGTGCCAGCAGCGAGGGAGGGGGGACTGAAGCTTTCTTT | CASSEGGGTEAFF
. | . | TRBJ2-5 | TRBV7-2 | TGTGCCAGCAGCTTGGATCCGCGGGGCAATCAAGAGACCCAGTACTTC | CASSLDPRGNQETQYF
. | . | TRBJ2-1 | TRBV19 | TGTGCCAGTAGCGCCCCTCGAAGGAGCGGGTTATACAATGAGCAGTTCTTC | CASSAPRRSGLYNEQFF
. | . | TRBJ1-2 | TRBV5-1 | TGCGCCAGCAGCTTAGACGGTTATGGCTACACCTTC | CASSLDGYGYTF